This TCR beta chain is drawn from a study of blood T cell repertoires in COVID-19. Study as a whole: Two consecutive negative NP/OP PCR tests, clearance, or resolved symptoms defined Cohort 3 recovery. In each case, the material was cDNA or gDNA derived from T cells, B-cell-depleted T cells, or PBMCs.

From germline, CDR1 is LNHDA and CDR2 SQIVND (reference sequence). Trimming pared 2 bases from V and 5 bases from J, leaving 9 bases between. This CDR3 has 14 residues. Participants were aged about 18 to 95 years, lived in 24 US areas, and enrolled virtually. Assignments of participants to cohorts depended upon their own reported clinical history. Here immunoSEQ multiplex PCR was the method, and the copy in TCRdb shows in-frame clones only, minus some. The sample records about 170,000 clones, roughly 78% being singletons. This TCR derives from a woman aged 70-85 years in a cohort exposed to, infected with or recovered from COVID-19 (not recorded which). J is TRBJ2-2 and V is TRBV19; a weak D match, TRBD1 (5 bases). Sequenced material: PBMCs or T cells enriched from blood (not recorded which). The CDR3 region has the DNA TGTGCCAGTAGTATACAGGGTAGGACCGGGGAGCTGTTTTTT. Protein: CASSIQGRTGELFF.